This T cell receptor beta chain was recorded in a study of T cell responses to AZD1222 COVID-19 vaccine (dated by TCRdb to 2020 to 2022). General notes on the study: TCR sequencing covered fewer than 250 trial participants: 200 to 220 given two doses of AZD1222 and 26 given two doses of MenACWY control vaccine. Trial participants were enrolled by age into 18-55, 56-69 and 70-plus year subgroups, with roughly 160, 29 and 62 TCR-sequenced participants respectively. Paper-wide results and their limitations: Most participants were white British and females outnumbered males, and the authors suggested that clonal diversity may have been underestimated. The whole spike protein was spanned by vaccine-associated CD4 TCRs, and dominant responses were seen in regions 160-218 and 743-854. Because no samples from the day 14 peak response were available, repertoires could be characterized only after the peak T cell response. Nearly half of unique spike-specific TCRs reportedly recognized epitopes outside regions mutated in the B.1.351 and B.1.1.7 variants. The 56-69-year group was small, and its depth increase did not reach significance, likely because of low power. A significant rise in spike-specific TCR breadth and depth was observed after two AZD1222 doses relative to day 0 and relative to MenACWY recipients. Conclusions about previously exposed vaccinees are limited, since just five or six AZD1222 recipients were seropositive for SARS-CoV-2 at baseline.

The CDR3 regions of human TCRbeta chains were analyzed by immunosequencing. On the authors' methods: Repertoire TCRs were matched against a reference library of SARS-CoV-2-specific TCRs generated with the MIRA antigen-specificity platform. Breadth was defined as the fraction of unique TCRs that were SARS-CoV-2-associated, and depth was defined as the fraction of total T cells that were SARS-CoV-2-associated. Using the MIRA data, every spike-specific TCR was mapped to the spike region that the TCR reacted to and assigned to either a CD4 or a CD8 class. Log10-transformed breadth and depth values were compared by one-way ANOVA with Sidak's multiple comparisons tests. This immuneACCESS table, as held by TCRdb, lists in-frame sequences with V and J called but not all clones. Of the missing ones, under half trace to an unresolved V gene in checked studies; the others have no known cause. V, J and clone size were drawn from that table, and D and trimming were deduced from the DNA. The sample table holds 150,000 to 180,000 clones, of which 90% to 95% were seen once. The ten largest clones add up to over 1.2% of the sample.

CDR1 KGHSH and CDR2 LQKENI are derived from the germline V gene. V is pared back by 1 base and J by 7 bases, with 14 bases lying between the germline termini. The CDR3 holds 15 amino acids from the cysteine to the phenylalanine. Solely the CDR3 DNA is kept, with 45 bases framed from the first base. This clone occurred once. It lacks a known antigen. Nothing much larger sits one base from this clone, and base qualities are not available. Reading the label with the study, this specimen's time point is: about 28 days (+/-7) after the second vaccine dose. AZD1222 recipients whose second dose came at about 4 weeks and those whose second dose came at about 12 weeks were combined into one group, since spike-specific TCR depth and breadth did not differ between the two schedules. Samples from vaccinated people were obtained from the UK trials COV001 and COV002, which included a single-blind randomized controlled phase 2/3 trial of AZD1222 (ChAdOx1 nCoV-19) in healthy adults. For TCRbeta chain sequencing, PBMC samples from trial participants were taken at day 0 and at day 28 after the second dose.

Sequencing used peripheral blood, obtained 28 days after the second AZD1222 dose. The sequence is built from TRBV18 and TRBJ1-3, with no confidently assigned D gene. The receptor was isolated from an adult who received the AZD1222 COVID-19 vaccine. The DNA is TGTGCCAGCTCACCACTGGAGGAGCGGGCGAACACCATATATTTT. Its protein is CASSPLEERANTIYF.